The next 14 T cell receptor beta chains were all read from a single sample in a study of cytomegalovirus exposure and HLA in healthy donors. This PCR relied on a set of 60 Vbeta primers and 13 Jbeta primers. Assay used: immunoSEQ multiplex PCR; TCRdb lists only in-frame clones, some missing. The sample includes tens of thousands of clones, 80% of them seen just once. The specimen sequenced was PBMCs. These receptors originate from a woman aged 45 to 65 in good health and CMV-seropositive.

The rearrangement links TRBV5-1 to TRBJ1-4; D not resolved. The CDR3 runs 15 residues. V was trimmed by 7 bases and J by 1 base, leaving 14 bases between them. Germline V gene sequence: CDR1 SGHRS, CDR2 YFSETQ. The chain's CDR3 is CASGIRGRTNEKLFF. In DNA, the CDR3 is TGCGCCAGCGGGATACGGGGAAGAACTAATGAAAAACTGTTTTTT.

The chain recombines TRBV6-5 with TRBJ1-4; D unresolved. This CDR3 is built from 13 residues. V dropped 2 bases and J dropped 8 bases, with 9 bases sitting between them. Germline loops: CDR1 MNHEY, CDR2 SVGAGI. CDR3 coding DNA: TGTGCCAGCAGTTACGGGCAGAAAGAAAAACTGTTTTTT. This translates into CASSYGQKEKLFF.

The chain recombines TRBV6-1 with TRBJ2-1; 7 nucleotides agree with TRBD1. V shed 5 bases, J shed 4 bases, and the junction held 5 bases outside the gene matches. CDR3 length: 14 amino acids. Germline CDR1 is MNHNS and CDR2 is SASEGT. CDR3 region: CASSKGQRYNEQFF. The CDR3 bases are TGTGCCAGCAGTAAGGGACAGCGATACAATGAGCAGTTCTTC.

This clone has just a few counts. The chain recombines TRBV5-6 with TRBJ1-1; D remains ambiguous. V lost 0 bases, J lost 0 bases, and 6 bases lay in between. CDR1 and CDR2 from the germline V gene are SGHDT and YYEEEE. The CDR3 contains 14 residues. The CDR3 coding sequence is TGTGCCAGCAGCTTGGACACCTTGAACACTGAAGCTTTCTTT. Protein sequence: CASSLDTLNTEAFF.

The V and J genes are TRBV7-3 and TRBJ2-3; 9 bases match TRBD2. The CDR3 runs 14 residues. J lost 6 bases, V lost 5 bases, and 6 bases had no gene match. Germline CDR1 reads SGHTA; CDR2 reads FQGTGA. Here the CDR3 reads CASSLSGSPDTQYF. The CDR3 DNA sequence: TGTGCCAGCAGCCTTAGCGGGAGTCCCGATACGCAGTATTTT.

This clone was observed a few times. The V call is TRBV7-9, the J call TRBJ1-1; D is perhaps TRBD1 (5 bases). V was cut by 1 base and J by 4 bases, with 7 bases left in between. CDR1 is SEHNR and CDR2 is FQNEAQ in the germline V gene (reference sequence). The CDR3 spans 13 residues. DNA of the CDR3: TGTGCCAGCAGCTTAGTTCAGGGCACTGAAGCTTTCTTT. It specifies CASSLVQGTEAFF.

The chain uses TRBV19 and TRBJ1-5, with D uncertain. V lost 7 bases and J lost 2, with 15 bases in between. This CDR3 region has 15 residues. Germline-derived CDR1 and CDR2 are LNHDA and SQIVND (reference sequence). The CDR3 region is CASTPSTTRNQPQHF. DNA for the CDR3: TGTGCCAGTACCCCTAGTACGACGCGCAATCAGCCCCAGCATTTT.

This chain uses TRBV4-1 with TRBJ1-2, with D uncertain. V gave up 0 bases and J gave up 6 bases, with 11 bases separating them. The germline CDR1 and CDR2 sequences are MGHRA and YSYEKL. The CDR3 extends over 14 amino acids. The CDR3 sequence: CASSQDGGQDGYTF. CDR3 in DNA: TGCGCCAGCAGCCAAGATGGTGGGCAGGATGGCTACACCTTC.

The gene calls are TRBV10-2 and TRBJ2-1; perhaps TRBD1 as D (6 bases). Trimming removed 10 bases at V and 3 bases at J, with 13 bases between. The CDR3 is 13 residues long. The germline gives CDR1 WSHSY, CDR2 SAAADI. CDR3 sequence reads: CATDGQFYNEQFF. CDR3 DNA sequence: TGCGCCACCGACGGACAGTTCTACAATGAGCAGTTCTTC.

The rearrangement joins TRBV15 to TRBJ2-3, with D unclear. The CDR3 is made up of 12 amino acids. The V end lost 3 bases, the J end lost 2 bases, and 3 bases lay between the germline ends. CDR1 is LNHNV and CDR2 is YYDKDF in the germline V gene (reference sequence). The CDR3 region has the DNA TGTGCCACCAGCAGCTACACAGATACGCAGTATTTT. Translation: CATSSYTDTQYF. Full variable domain (missing parts from reference TRBV15 and TRBJ2-3): DAMVIQNPRYQVTQFGKPVTLSCSQTLNHNVMYWYQQKSSQAPKLLFHYYDKDFNNEADTPDNFQSRRPNTSFCFLDIRSPGLGDTAMYLCATSSYTDTQYFGPGTRLTVL.

The rearrangement uses TRBV30 and TRBJ2-2, with no clear D. The length of the CDR3 is 12 residues. Germline V gives CDR1 GTSNPN, CDR2 SVGIG (reference sequence). V was clipped by 0 bases and J by 5 bases, with 4 bases between them. In DNA form, the CDR3 reads TGTGCCTGGAGTGTGTCGACCGGGGAGCTGTTTTTT. It encodes CAWSVSTGELFF.

The V and J genes are TRBV4-1 and TRBJ1-2, with D unresolved. V was shortened by 4 bases and J by 5 bases, with 20 bases between the two germline ends. There are 16 residues in the CDR3. Germline V lookup: CDR1 MGHRA, CDR2 YSYEKL. The CDR3 DNA is TGCGCCAGCAGCCTACAACCGTCCGGGGTTGGTTATGGCTACACCTTC. It is translated as CASSLQPSGVGYGYTF.

The chain joins TRBV2 to TRBJ2-1; perhaps TRBD1 as D (5 bases). V lost 8 bases and J lost 3, with 17 bases in between. This CDR3 has 15 amino acids. CDR1 is SNHLY, CDR2 FYNNEI, per germline. Here the CDR3 DNA reads TGTGCCAGCGGGGCTCAGGGTGATCTCTACAATGAGCAGTTCTTC. Amino acids: CASGAQGDLYNEQFF.

This clone appeared once. The V call is TRBV6-1, the J call TRBJ1-1; no clear D. CDR1 is MNHNS, CDR2 SASEGT, per germline. This CDR3 spans 15 amino acids. Trimming took off 6 bases at V and 1 base at J, with 15 bases between the two ends. Written as DNA, the CDR3 is TGTGCCAGCAGCGCCTTTGCGAGGGCGAACACTGAAGCTTTCTTT. Protein: CASSAFARANTEAFF.